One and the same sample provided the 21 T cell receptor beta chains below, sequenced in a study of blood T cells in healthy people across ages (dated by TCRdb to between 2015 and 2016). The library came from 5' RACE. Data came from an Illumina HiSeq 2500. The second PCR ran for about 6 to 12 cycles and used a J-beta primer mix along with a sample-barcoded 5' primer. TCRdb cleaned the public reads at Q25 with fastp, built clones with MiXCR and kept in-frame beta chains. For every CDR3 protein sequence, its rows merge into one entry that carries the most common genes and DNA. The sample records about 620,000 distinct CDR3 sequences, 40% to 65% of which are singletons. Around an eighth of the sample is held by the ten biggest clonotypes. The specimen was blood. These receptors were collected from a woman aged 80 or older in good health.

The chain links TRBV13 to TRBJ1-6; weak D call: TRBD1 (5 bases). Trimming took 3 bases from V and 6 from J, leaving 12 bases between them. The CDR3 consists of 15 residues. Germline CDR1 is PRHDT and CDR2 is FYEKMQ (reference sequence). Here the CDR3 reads CASSFQGPRNSPLHF. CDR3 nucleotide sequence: TGTGCCAGCAGCTTCCAGGGCCCGCGTAATTCACCCCTCCACTTT.

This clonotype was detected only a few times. The CDR3 region has the DNA TGCAGTGCTAATCTAGCGGGGAGCACCGGGGAGCTGTTTTTT. Its protein is CSANLAGSTGELFF. This chain connects TRBV20-1 to TRBJ2-2; 9 bases match TRBD2. Germline-derived CDR1 and CDR2 are DFQATT and SNEGSKA (reference sequence). The CDR3 length is 14 residues. The ends lost 4 bases at V and 4 bases at J; junction bases unmatched: 4.

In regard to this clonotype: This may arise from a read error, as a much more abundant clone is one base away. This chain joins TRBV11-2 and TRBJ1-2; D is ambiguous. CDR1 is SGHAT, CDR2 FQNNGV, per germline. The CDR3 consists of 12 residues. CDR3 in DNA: TGTGCCGGCAGCTTAAATGCCTATGGCTACACCTTC. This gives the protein CAGSLNAYGYTF.

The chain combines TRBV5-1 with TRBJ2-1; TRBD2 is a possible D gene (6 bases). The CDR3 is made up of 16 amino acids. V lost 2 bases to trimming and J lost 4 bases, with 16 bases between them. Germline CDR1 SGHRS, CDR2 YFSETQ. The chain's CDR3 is CASSFGGADGYNEQFF. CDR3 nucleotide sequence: TGCGCCAGCAGCTTTGGAGGGGCCGACGGATACAATGAGCAGTTCTTC.

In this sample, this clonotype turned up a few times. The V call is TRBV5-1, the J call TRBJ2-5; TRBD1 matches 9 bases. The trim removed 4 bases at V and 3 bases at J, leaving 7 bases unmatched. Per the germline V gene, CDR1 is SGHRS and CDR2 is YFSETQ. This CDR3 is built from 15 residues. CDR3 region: CASSMGQGNKETQYF. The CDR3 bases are TGCGCCAGCAGCATGGGACAGGGAAACAAAGAGACCCAGTACTTC. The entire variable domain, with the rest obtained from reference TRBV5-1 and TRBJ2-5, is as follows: KAGVTQTPRYLIKTRGQQVTLSCSPISGHRSVSWYQQTPGQGLQFLFEYFSETQRNKGNFPGRFSGRQFSNSRSEMNVSTLELGDSALYLCASSMGQGNKETQYFGPGTRLLVL.

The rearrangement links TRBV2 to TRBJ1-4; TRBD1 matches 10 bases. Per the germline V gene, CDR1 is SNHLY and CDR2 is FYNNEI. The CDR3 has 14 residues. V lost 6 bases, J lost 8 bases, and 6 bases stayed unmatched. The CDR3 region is CASSAGTGAEKLFF. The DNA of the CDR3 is TGTGCCAGCAGCGCCGGGACAGGGGCCGAAAAACTGTTTTTT.

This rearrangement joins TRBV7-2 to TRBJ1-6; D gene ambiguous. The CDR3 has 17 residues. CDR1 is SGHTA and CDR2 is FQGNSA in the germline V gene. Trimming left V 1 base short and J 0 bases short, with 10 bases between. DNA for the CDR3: TGTGCCAGCAGCTTAGAGGCAGGCAGCTCCTATAATTCACCCCTCCACTTT. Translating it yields CASSLEAGSSYNSPLHF.

CDR3 bases: TGTGCCAGCGGAAGGACAGGGGCGCGGCACGAGCAGTACTTC. Amino acids: CASGRTGARHEQYF. The chain is built from TRBV28 and TRBJ2-7; TRBD1 aligns across 9 bases. The V gene's germline CDR1 is MDHEN and CDR2 SYDVKM. V shed 8 bases and J 5 bases; nucleotides not matched to a gene: 10. The CDR3 loop spans 14 amino acids.

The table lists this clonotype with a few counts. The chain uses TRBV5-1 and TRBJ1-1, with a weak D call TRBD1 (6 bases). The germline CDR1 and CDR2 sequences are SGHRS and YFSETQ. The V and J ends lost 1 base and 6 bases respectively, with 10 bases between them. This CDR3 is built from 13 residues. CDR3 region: CASSLNREPEAFF. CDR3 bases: TGCGCCAGCAGCTTGAACAGGGAGCCTGAAGCTTTCTTT.

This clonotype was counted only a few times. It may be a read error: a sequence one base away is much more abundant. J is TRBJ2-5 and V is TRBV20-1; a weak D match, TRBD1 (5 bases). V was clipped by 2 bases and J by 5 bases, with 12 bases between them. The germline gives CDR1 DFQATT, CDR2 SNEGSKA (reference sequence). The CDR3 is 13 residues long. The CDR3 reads CSARKVGAETQYF. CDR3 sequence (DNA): TGCAGTGCTAGAAAGGTTGGGGCGGAGACCCAGTACTTC.

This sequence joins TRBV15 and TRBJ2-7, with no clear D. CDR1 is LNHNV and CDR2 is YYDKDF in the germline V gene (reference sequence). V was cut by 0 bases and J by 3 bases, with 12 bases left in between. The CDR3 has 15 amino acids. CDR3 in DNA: TGTGCCACCAGCAGAGATCGGGCAGGTAACTACGAGCAGTACTTC. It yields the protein CATSRDRAGNYEQYF.

The CDR3: CASSEWGRVDTGELFF. CDR3 coding DNA: TGTGCCAGCAGTGAATGGGGCAGGGTCGACACCGGGGAGCTGTTTTTT. The V and J genes are TRBV25-1 and TRBJ2-2; D might be TRBD1 (5 bases). Trimming took off 1 base at V and 3 bases at J, with 12 bases between the two ends. CDR3 length: 16 amino acids. Germline V lookup: CDR1 MGHDK, CDR2 SYGVNS.

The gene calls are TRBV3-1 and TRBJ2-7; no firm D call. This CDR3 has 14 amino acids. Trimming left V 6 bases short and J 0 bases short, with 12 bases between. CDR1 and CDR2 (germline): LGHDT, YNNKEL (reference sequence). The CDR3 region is CASSSRASSYEQYF. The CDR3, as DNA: TGTGCCAGCAGTTCAAGGGCCAGCTCCTACGAGCAGTACTTC.

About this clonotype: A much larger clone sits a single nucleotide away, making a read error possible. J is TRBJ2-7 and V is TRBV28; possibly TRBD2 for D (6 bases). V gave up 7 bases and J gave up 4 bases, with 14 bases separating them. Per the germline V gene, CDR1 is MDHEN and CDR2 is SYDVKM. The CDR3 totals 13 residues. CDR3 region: CASTGAAGYEQYF. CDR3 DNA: TGTGCCAGCACTGGGGCGGCGGGATACGAGCAGTACTTC.

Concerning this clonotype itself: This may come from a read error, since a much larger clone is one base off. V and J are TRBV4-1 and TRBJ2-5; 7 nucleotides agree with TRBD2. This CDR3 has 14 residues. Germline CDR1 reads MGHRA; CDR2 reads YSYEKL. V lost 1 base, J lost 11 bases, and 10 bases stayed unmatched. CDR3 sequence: CASSQGGRALEQYF. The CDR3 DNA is TGCGCCAGCAGCCAAGGTGGGAGGGCCCTGGAGCAGTACTTC.

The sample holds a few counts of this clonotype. CDR3 sequence reads: CASSALAEGTGELFF. CDR3 sequence (DNA): TGTGCCAGCAGTGCCCTAGCGGAGGGGACCGGGGAGCTGTTTTTT. The chain employs TRBV2 and TRBJ2-2, with 7 positions matching TRBD2. CDR3 length equals 15 residues. CDR1 and CDR2 from the germline V gene are SNHLY and FYNNEI. With V trimmed by 4 bases and J by 5 bases, 7 bases remained unmatched. Variable domain in full (rest from reference TRBV2 and TRBJ2-2): EPEVTQTPSHQVTQMGQEVILRCVPISNHLYFYWYRQILGQKVEFLVSFYNNEISEKSEIFDDQFSVERPDGSNFTLKIRSTKLEDSAMYFCASSALAEGTGELFFGEGSRLTVL.

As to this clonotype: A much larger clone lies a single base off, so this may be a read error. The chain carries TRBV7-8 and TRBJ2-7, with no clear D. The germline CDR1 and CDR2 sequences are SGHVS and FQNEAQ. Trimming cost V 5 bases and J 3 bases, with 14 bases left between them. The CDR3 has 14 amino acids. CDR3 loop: CASSPRDLNYEQYF. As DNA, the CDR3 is TGTGCCAGCAGCCCTAGGGATTTAAACTACGAGCAGTACTTC. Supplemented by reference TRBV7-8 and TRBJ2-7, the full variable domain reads GAGVSQSPRYKVAKRGQDVALRCDPISGHVSLFWYQQALGQGPEFLTYFQNEAQLDKSGLPSDRFFAERPEGSVSTLKIQRTQQEDSAVYLCASSPRDLNYEQYFGPGTRLTVT.

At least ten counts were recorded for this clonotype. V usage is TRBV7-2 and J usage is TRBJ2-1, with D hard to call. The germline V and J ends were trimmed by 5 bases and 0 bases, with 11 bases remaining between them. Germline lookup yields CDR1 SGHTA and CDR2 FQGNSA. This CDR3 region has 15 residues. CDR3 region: CASSRKVGSYNEQFF. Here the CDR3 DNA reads TGTGCCAGCAGCCGTAAGGTGGGCTCCTACAATGAGCAGTTCTTC.

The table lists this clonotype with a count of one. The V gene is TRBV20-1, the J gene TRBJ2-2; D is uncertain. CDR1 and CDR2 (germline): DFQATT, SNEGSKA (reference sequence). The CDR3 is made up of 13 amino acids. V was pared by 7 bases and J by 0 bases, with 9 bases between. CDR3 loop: CSVSLANTGELFF. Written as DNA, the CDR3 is TGCAGTGTTTCGCTAGCGAACACCGGGGAGCTGTTTTTT.

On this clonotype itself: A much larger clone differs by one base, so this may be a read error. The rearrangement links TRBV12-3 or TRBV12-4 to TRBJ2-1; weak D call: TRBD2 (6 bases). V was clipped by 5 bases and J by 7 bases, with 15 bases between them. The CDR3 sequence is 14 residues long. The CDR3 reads CASSVVGGMNEQFF. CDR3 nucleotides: TGTGCCAGCAGTGTAGTAGGCGGGATGAATGAGCAGTTCTTC.

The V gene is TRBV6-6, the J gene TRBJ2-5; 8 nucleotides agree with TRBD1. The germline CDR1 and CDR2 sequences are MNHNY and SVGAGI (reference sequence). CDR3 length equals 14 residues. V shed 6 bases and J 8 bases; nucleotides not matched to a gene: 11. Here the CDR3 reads CASRMDRAIDTQYF. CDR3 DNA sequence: TGTGCCAGCAGAATGGACAGGGCGATAGACACCCAGTACTTC.